Listed below are T cell receptor beta chains from one sample, sequenced in a study of T-cell memory formation after mild COVID-19. TCRdb passed the 5' RACE reads through MiXCR, listing each CDR3 protein once. The table shows around 400,000 distinct CDR3 sequences, with roughly 26% occurring only once. Sequenced material: PBMCs or a T cell subset sorted from them (not recorded which). The receptors shown here come from an adult woman who had mild COVID-19 (a few samples of this study predate the infection). Cell type and time point are not known. CDR3s include the opening cysteine and the closing phenylalanine or tryptophan. The D gene is left open where the match is weak. Expanded clones get a size class; other rows say once, few or many, or leave the size out.

CDR3aa: CASRGGTDSYEQYF
CDR3nt: TGTGCCAGCAGGGGGGGGACAGACTCCTACGAGCAGTACTTC
v_gene: TRBV5-4
j_gene: TRBJ2-7
d_gene: .
abundance: .

CDR3aa: CATHTAGSYEQYF
CDR3nt: TGTGCCACCCATACGGCAGGCTCCTACGAGCAGTACTTC
v_gene: TRBV6-5
j_gene: TRBJ2-7
d_gene: .
abundance: few

CDR3aa: CASSPGVGEAFF
CDR3nt: TGTGCCAGCTCACCAGGGGTAGGAGAAGCTTTCTTT
v_gene: TRBV18
j_gene: TRBJ1-1
d_gene: .
abundance: few

CDR3aa: CSVEVGQGMAYEQYF
CDR3nt: TGCAGCGTTGAAGTAGGGCAGGGGATGGCCTACGAGCAGTACTTC
v_gene: TRBV29-1
j_gene: TRBJ2-7
d_gene: .
abundance: .

CDR3aa: CASSPTDSDNSPLHF
CDR3nt: TGTGCCAGCAGCCCTACCGACAGCGATAATTCACCCCTCCACTTT
v_gene: TRBV3-1
j_gene: TRBJ1-6
d_gene: .
abundance: few

CDR3aa: CSVSVAGEETQYF
CDR3nt: TGCAGCGTTAGTGTAGCGGGAGAAGAGACCCAGTACTTC
v_gene: TRBV29-1
j_gene: TRBJ2-5
d_gene: TRBD2
abundance: few

CDR3aa: CASSYDASGRADTQYF
CDR3nt: TGTGCCAGCAGTTACGACGCTAGCGGGAGAGCGGATACGCAGTATTTT
v_gene: TRBV6-5
j_gene: TRBJ2-3
d_gene: TRBD2
abundance: .

CDR3aa: CASSESGTRFINNEQFF
CDR3nt: TGCGCCAGCAGTGAGTCGGGGACAAGGTTTATCAACAATGAGCAGTTCTTC
v_gene: TRBV10-2
j_gene: TRBJ2-1
d_gene: .
abundance: .

CDR3aa: CASSLRTGFWGNEKLFF
CDR3nt: TGTGCCAGCAGTTTACGGACAGGGTTTTGGGGGAATGAAAAACTGTTTTTT
v_gene: TRBV27
j_gene: TRBJ1-4
d_gene: TRBD1
abundance: .

CDR3aa: CASSRDRDSTDTQYF
CDR3nt: TGCGCCAGCAGCCGGGACAGGGACAGCACAGATACGCAGTATTTT
v_gene: TRBV5-1
j_gene: TRBJ2-3
d_gene: TRBD1
abundance: few

CDR3aa: CASSFLVVNEQFF
CDR3nt: TGTGCCAGCAGCTTCCTAGTCGTCAATGAGCAGTTCTTC
v_gene: TRBV11-2
j_gene: TRBJ2-1
d_gene: .
abundance: once

CDR3aa: CASSSHAGGGEKLFF
CDR3nt: TGTGCCAGCAGCTCTCACGCTGGGGGCGGTGAAAAACTGTTTTTT
v_gene: TRBV7-9
j_gene: TRBJ1-4
d_gene: .
abundance: .

CDR3aa: CASRETGEGNEQFF
CDR3nt: TGTGCCAGTAGGGAGACGGGGGAAGGTAATGAGCAGTTCTTC
v_gene: TRBV19
j_gene: TRBJ2-1
d_gene: .
abundance: .

CDR3aa: CASSQALAGAGDTQYF
CDR3nt: TGCGCCAGCAGCCAAGCCCTAGCGGGAGCAGGAGATACGCAGTATTTT
v_gene: TRBV4-3
j_gene: TRBJ2-3
d_gene: TRBD2
abundance: few

CDR3aa: CASRTDTVQYF
CDR3nt: TGTGCCAGCAGAACAGACACCGTCCAGTACTTC
v_gene: TRBV6-2/TRBV6-3
j_gene: TRBJ2-7
d_gene: .
abundance: .

CDR3aa: CASCSLQVSSGNTIYF
CDR3nt: TGTGCCAGCTGCTCTTTACAGGTTTCCTCTGGAAACACCATATATTTT
v_gene: TRBV18
j_gene: TRBJ1-3
d_gene: .
abundance: .

CDR3aa: CASSEGDPAYNEQFF
CDR3nt: TGTGCCAGCAGTGAAGGGGACCCAGCCTACAATGAGCAGTTCTTC
v_gene: TRBV2
j_gene: TRBJ2-1
d_gene: .
abundance: few

CDR3aa: CAIRGTDSYNEQFF
CDR3nt: TGTGCCATCAGAGGGACAGACTCCTACAATGAGCAGTTCTTC
v_gene: TRBV10-3
j_gene: TRBJ2-1
d_gene: TRBD1
abundance: .

CDR3aa: CASSPSWGTGEKLFF
CDR3nt: TGTGCCAGCAGTCCCTCCTGGGGGACAGGCGAAAAACTGTTTTTT
v_gene: TRBV6-5
j_gene: TRBJ1-4
d_gene: TRBD1
abundance: few

CDR3aa: CSVSDRLAYEQYF
CDR3nt: TGCAGCGTTTCGGACAGGCTCGCCTACGAGCAGTACTTC
v_gene: TRBV29-1
j_gene: TRBJ2-7
d_gene: TRBD1
abundance: .

CDR3aa: CASSAGTGGADGYTF
CDR3nt: TGTGCCAGCAGTGCTGGGACAGGGGGCGCGGATGGCTACACCTTC
v_gene: TRBV25-1
j_gene: TRBJ1-2
d_gene: TRBD1
abundance: once

CDR3aa: CASSLGDGNTEAFF
CDR3nt: TGCGCCAGCAGCTTGGGGGACGGGAACACTGAAGCTTTCTTT
v_gene: TRBV5-1
j_gene: TRBJ1-1
d_gene: .
abundance: few

CDR3aa: CASSSPNSGGLTGELFF
CDR3nt: TGTGCCAGCAGCTCCCCGAACAGCGGGGGCCTAACCGGGGAGCTGTTTTTT
v_gene: TRBV9
j_gene: TRBJ2-2
d_gene: TRBD2
abundance: few

CDR3aa: CSATRNGGTDTQYF
CDR3nt: TGCAGTGCTACCCGGAATGGAGGCACAGATACGCAGTATTTT
v_gene: TRBV20-1
j_gene: TRBJ2-3
d_gene: .
abundance: .

CDR3aa: CASSQGIGANVLTF
CDR3nt: TGTGCCAGCAGCCAGGGGATAGGGGCCAACGTCCTGACTTTC
v_gene: TRBV9
j_gene: TRBJ2-6
d_gene: .
abundance: .

CDR3aa: CATSDRGTSVTNEQFF
CDR3nt: TGTGCCACCAGTGATCGTGGGACTAGCGTTACCAATGAGCAGTTCTTC
v_gene: TRBV24-1
j_gene: TRBJ2-1
d_gene: TRBD2
abundance: few

CDR3aa: CASSLESQGNYEQYF
CDR3nt: TGTGCCAGCAGCTTAGAATCACAGGGTAACTACGAGCAGTACTTC
v_gene: TRBV11-1
j_gene: TRBJ2-7
d_gene: .
abundance: .

CDR3aa: CASSSTYGYTF
CDR3nt: TGTGCCAGCAGCTCTACCTATGGCTACACCTTC
v_gene: TRBV7-2
j_gene: TRBJ1-2
d_gene: .
abundance: .

CDR3aa: CASGRAFF
CDR3nt: TGTGCTAGCGGTAGGGCTTTCTTT
v_gene: TRBV2
j_gene: TRBJ1-1
d_gene: .
abundance: few

CDR3aa: CSVATDYGYTF
CDR3nt: TGCAGCGTTGCGACAGACTATGGCTACACCTTC
v_gene: TRBV29-1
j_gene: TRBJ1-2
d_gene: .
abundance: few

CDR3aa: CASGGGRETQYF
CDR3nt: TGCGCCAGCGGGGGGGGGCGAGAGACCCAGTACTTC
v_gene: TRBV4-1
j_gene: TRBJ2-5
d_gene: .
abundance: few

CDR3aa: CASTLGGEQFF
CDR3nt: TGTGCCAGCACCTTGGGGGGCGAGCAGTTCTTC
v_gene: TRBV6-2/TRBV6-3
j_gene: TRBJ2-1
d_gene: .
abundance: .

CDR3aa: CATSADSPYEQYF
CDR3nt: TGTGCCACCAGTGCTGACAGCCCCTACGAGCAGTACTTC
v_gene: TRBV24-1
j_gene: TRBJ2-7
d_gene: .
abundance: .

CDR3aa: CASSLSSAAPENEQFF
CDR3nt: TGTGCCAGCAGCTTGAGTTCGGCGGCGCCGGAGAATGAGCAGTTCTTC
v_gene: TRBV7-9
j_gene: TRBJ2-1
d_gene: .
abundance: .

CDR3aa: CASSESAGGQPQHF
CDR3nt: TGTGCCAGCAGTGAATCCGCAGGGGGCCAGCCCCAGCATTTT
v_gene: TRBV25-1
j_gene: TRBJ1-5
d_gene: TRBD1
abundance: .

CDR3aa: CASSPRTGREFF
CDR3nt: TGTGCCAGCAGCCCGAGGACAGGGAGGGAGTTCTTC
v_gene: TRBV4-2
j_gene: TRBJ2-1
d_gene: .
abundance: .

CDR3aa: CASSNMGGYTF
CDR3nt: TGTGCCAGCAGCAACATGGGTGGCTACACCTTC
v_gene: TRBV21-1
j_gene: TRBJ1-2
d_gene: .
abundance: .

CDR3aa: CASSQAASGGDTQYF
CDR3nt: TGCGCCAGCAGCCAAGCGGCTAGCGGGGGGGATACGCAGTATTTT
v_gene: TRBV4-1
j_gene: TRBJ2-3
d_gene: TRBD2
abundance: .

CDR3aa: CASSIQGSGNQPQHF
CDR3nt: TGTGCCAGTAGTATTCAGGGGTCGGGCAATCAGCCCCAGCATTTT
v_gene: TRBV19
j_gene: TRBJ1-5
d_gene: .
abundance: .

CDR3aa: CASSYSDKDTGELFF
CDR3nt: TGTGCCAGCAGTTACTCGGATAAGGACACCGGGGAGCTGTTTTTT
v_gene: TRBV6-2/TRBV6-3
j_gene: TRBJ2-2
d_gene: .
abundance: many

CDR3aa: CASSLRGTYGYTF
CDR3nt: TGTGCCAGCAGTTTAAGGGGCACCTATGGCTACACCTTC
v_gene: TRBV12-3/TRBV12-4
j_gene: TRBJ1-2
d_gene: .
abundance: few

CDR3aa: CASGPRGLEQYF
CDR3nt: TGTGCCAGCGGGCCCCGAGGGCTCGAGCAGTACTTC
v_gene: TRBV6-6
j_gene: TRBJ2-7
d_gene: .
abundance: .

CDR3aa: CASSLEVGTGREQYF
CDR3nt: TGCGCCAGCAGCTTGGAGGTTGGAACAGGTCGGGAGCAGTACTTC
v_gene: TRBV5-1
j_gene: TRBJ2-7
d_gene: .
abundance: .

CDR3aa: CASSLVGVDYGYTF
CDR3nt: TGCGCCAGCAGCTTGGTAGGGGTAGACTATGGCTACACCTTC
v_gene: TRBV5-1
j_gene: TRBJ1-2
d_gene: .
abundance: few

CDR3aa: CASSQGAWPTEDTEAFF
CDR3nt: TGTGCCAGCAGCCAAGGAGCATGGCCGACCGAGGACACTGAAGCTTTCTTT
v_gene: TRBV4-2
j_gene: TRBJ1-1
d_gene: .
abundance: few

CDR3aa: CASSLSFDSRTPYEQYF
CDR3nt: TGCGCCAGCAGCTTGTCCTTTGACAGCAGGACTCCCTACGAGCAGTACTTC
v_gene: TRBV5-1
j_gene: TRBJ2-7
d_gene: .
abundance: few

CDR3aa: CASSLVRGEQYF
CDR3nt: TGTGCCAGCAGCTTGGTAAGGGGCGAGCAGTACTTC
v_gene: TRBV5-6
j_gene: TRBJ2-7
d_gene: .
abundance: many

CDR3aa: CASSQEAWGINTQYF
CDR3nt: TGCGCCAGCAGCCAAGAAGCGTGGGGCATCAATACGCAGTATTTT
v_gene: TRBV4-1
j_gene: TRBJ2-3
d_gene: .
abundance: few

CDR3aa: CASSLAQNLNTEAFF
CDR3nt: TGTGCCAGCAGCTTAGCACAGAACTTGAACACTGAAGCTTTCTTT
v_gene: TRBV7-6
j_gene: TRBJ1-1
d_gene: .
abundance: .

CDR3aa: CASSQGGVEQFF
CDR3nt: TGTGCCAGCAGCCAAGGTGGGGTTGAGCAGTTCTTC
v_gene: TRBV3-1
j_gene: TRBJ2-1
d_gene: .
abundance: .

CDR3aa: CSVPGTSTGELFF
CDR3nt: TGCAGCGTTCCCGGGACTAGCACCGGGGAGCTGTTTTTT
v_gene: TRBV29-1
j_gene: TRBJ2-2
d_gene: TRBD2
abundance: few

CDR3aa: CATSSSRGQEGANVLTF
CDR3nt: TGTGCCACTTCGAGCTCCCGAGGACAGGAAGGGGCCAACGTCCTGACTTTC
v_gene: TRBV24-1
j_gene: TRBJ2-6
d_gene: TRBD1
abundance: .

CDR3aa: CASSLEGPGGDTQYF
CDR3nt: TGCGCCAGCAGCCTAGAGGGCCCAGGGGGAGATACGCAGTATTTT
v_gene: TRBV4-1
j_gene: TRBJ2-3
d_gene: TRBD1
abundance: few

CDR3aa: CSVEDRRGVSLRATEAFF
CDR3nt: TGCAGCGTTGAAGATCGCAGGGGCGTTTCCCTCAGGGCCACTGAAGCTTTCTTT
v_gene: TRBV29-1
j_gene: TRBJ1-1
d_gene: .
abundance: .

CDR3aa: CASRSDRTRPKAFF
CDR3nt: TGTGCCAGCAGAAGCGACAGGACCCGGCCTAAAGCTTTCTTT
v_gene: TRBV6-6
j_gene: TRBJ1-1
d_gene: .
abundance: .

CDR3aa: CSATRGLNYGYTF
CDR3nt: TGCAGTGCAACTAGGGGGCTCAACTATGGCTACACCTTC
v_gene: TRBV20-1
j_gene: TRBJ1-2
d_gene: TRBD1
abundance: .